Given below is one T cell receptor (beta chain) in context. The target of this receptor is not known. No clone much larger than this one lies a single base away; base qualities are absent. This sample was included in a study of OX40 agonist ivuxolimab in advanced cancers. Context from the whole study: Ivuxolimab was an agonistic, fully human IgG2 monoclonal antibody directed against OX40 (CD134), a costimulatory receptor. Partial responses occurred in three dose-escalation patients: two with cutaneous melanoma and one with hepatocellular carcinoma. Peripheral TCRbeta sequencing was intended to test whether TCR sequence diversity was altered and clonal T-cell expansion was caused by ivuxolimab. Of the approximately 50 dose-escalation patients, hepatocellular carcinoma was present in roughly 19, melanoma in some 15, renal cell carcinoma in 9 and head and neck cancer in 9. The paper reports the monotherapy dose-escalation portion (N of about 51 patients) of the phase I ivuxolimab trial. Intravenous ivuxolimab was administered to patients every 2 weeks at six dose levels: 0.01, 0.1, 0.3, 1.5, 3 and 10 mg/kg. Prior anti-PD-1, anti-PD-L1 or anti-CTLA-4 therapy was permitted, and 40% of dose-escalation patients had received checkpoint inhibitors. The dose-escalation cohort was 82.7% male with a mean age of about 58 years, ranging from roughly 20 to 80. Findings and caveats that apply to the study as a whole: At doses of 0.1 to 3.0 mg/kg, clonal expansion of both CD4+ and CD8+ blood T cells was observed from baseline to week 6. On average, CD8+ T cells showed more expanded clones than CD4+ T cells after ivuxolimab. In the 0.1-3.0 mg/kg groups, partial responders had among the lowest normalized peripheral clonal expansion, particularly in CD8+ T cells. Low levels of normalized T-cell clonal expansion were also seen in some nonresponding patients. The antigen specificity of the peripheral T cells that underwent clonal expansion was not determined.

For sequencing of the TCRbeta CDR3 region, genomic DNA was extracted from the sorted cells. The immunoSEQ Assay was used to sequence the TCRbeta CDR3 regions. The table comes from immuneACCESS by way of TCRdb, which keeps in-frame sequences with V and J called. Part of the clones is missing from these tables; in studies checked, under half for an unresolved V gene and the rest for unknown reasons. The sample profile shows approximately 76,000 clones; around nine tenths of them were found once. The top ten clonotypes cover roughly 0.64% of the sample. The CDR3 contains 15 residues, cysteine and phenylalanine counted. Here the CDR3 DNA is all that survives: 45 bases in frame from base 1. A distance of 12 bases separates the germline ends of V and J, which lose 4 bases and 0 bases respectively. As encoded in the germline V gene, CDR1 is ENHRY while CDR2 is SYGVKD. The trial excluded patients who had a history of autoimmune disease or who were on systemic immunosuppression. In every dose cohort, peripheral blood was drawn for TCR sequencing at baseline, cycle 4 day 1, and cycle 7 day 1. The samples were drawn from a first-in-human, open-label, multicenter phase I dose-escalation trial of ivuxolimab. Adults with locally advanced or metastatic melanoma, renal cell carcinoma, hepatocellular carcinoma or head and neck squamous cell carcinoma were enrolled in the trial. CD4+ and CD8+ T cells were sorted separately from peripheral blood before TCR sequencing.

The chain employs TRBV10-3 and TRBJ1-1, and TRBD1 may be the D gene, going by 6 matching bases. This specimen was CD4+ or CD8+ T cells sorted from blood, taken in a trial of the OX40 agonist ivuxolimab. The sequence was collected from an adult with an advanced solid tumor such as melanoma, head and neck, liver or kidney cancer. The DNA sequence is TGTGCCATCAGTGCCACGACAGGCGTGAACACTGAAGCTTTCTTT. Its translation is CAISATTGVNTEAFF.